This T cell receptor (beta chain) was obtained from a study of low-dose radiotherapy and immunotherapy resistance in tumors. Study at large: Cohort 2's total reached 13 Gy over 26 weeks, at 1 Gy per fraction every two weeks. Administration of intravenous cyclophosphamide at 200 mg/m2 took place every two weeks, one day before radiation and immunotherapy.

This clonotype was seen many times. Sample time point: before trial treatment. The treatment that donors received included nivolumab, ipilimumab, aspirin, low-dose cyclophosphamide and low-dose radiotherapy. The CDR3 spans 15 residues. Germline-derived CDR1 and CDR2 are KGHDR and SFDVKD. The V end lost 4 bases, the J end lost 0 bases, and 11 bases lay between the germline ends. Primers targeting TRAV and TRBV primed first-strand cDNA, covering alpha and beta chains. The TCRs were subjected to amplification over approximately 19 PCR cycles employing a constant-region primer in conjunction with a V-primer adapter. TCRdb called the reads again in MiXCR, with one record for every CDR3 protein. In the table there are 60,000 or so distinct CDR3 sequences, roughly 29% of which are singletons.

Specimen: PBMCs, collected before treatment. The TCR comes from a male donor with rectosigmoid adenocarcinoma. This chain joins TRBV24-1 and TRBJ2-5, with unresolved D. CDR3 coding DNA: TGTGCCACCAGTGAGTCTAGATCGTACCAAGAGACCCAGTACTTC. It encodes CATSESRSYQETQYF.